The subject of this entry is one T cell receptor (beta chain). The antigen is not known. Some clones are missing from TCRdb's copy, which holds only in-frame ones; the method was immunoSEQ multiplex PCR. The repertoire holds about 160,000 clones, with around 80% as singletons. The record originates from a study of cytotoxic CD8 clonotypes in ibrutinib-treated CLL. Study-wide findings and caveats: Public clonotypes showed up rarely, and on treatment they shrank or held steady.

The CDR3 is made up of 17 amino acids. In germline, CDR1 is SGHTA, CDR2 FQGNSA. The V and J ends lost 4 bases and 0 bases, in that order; junction bases with no gene match: 6. The TCR beta libraries used approximately 2 micrograms of genomic DNA that came from cryopreserved PBMCs. The source is a human donor with chronic lymphocytic leukemia. The chain couples TRBV7-2 to TRBJ2-2; 9 bases are shared with TRBD1. Sample: PBMCs, taken after 24 months of ibrutinib treatment. The CDR3 protein is CASSYIRQGANTGELFF. The CDR3 DNA follows: TGTGCCAGCAGCTACATCCGACAGGGGGCGAACACCGGGGAGCTGTTTTTT. The full variable domain, its missing parts supplied by reference TRBV7-2 and TRBJ2-2, is GAGVSQSPSNKVTEKGKDVELRCDPISGHTALYWYRQSLGQGLEFLIYFQGNSAPDKSGLPSDRFSAERTGGSVSTLTIQRTQQEDSAVYLCASSYIRQGANTGELFFGEGSRLTVL.